This passage covers 3 T cell receptor beta chains from one sample sequenced in a study of OX40 agonist ivuxolimab in advanced cancers. Only in-frame clones appear in the TCRdb table, and some are missing; sequencing was by immunoSEQ multiplex PCR. The table records approximately 70,000 clones, roughly four fifths of them present only once. The sequences come from CD4+ or CD8+ T cells sorted from blood, collected in a trial of the OX40 agonist ivuxolimab. The receptors shown here come from an adult with an advanced solid tumor such as melanoma, head and neck, liver or kidney cancer.

This clone showed up just once. The V and J genes are TRBV18 and TRBJ2-7, with no clear D. Germline V lookup: CDR1 KGHSH, CDR2 LQKENI. This CDR3 is built from 14 residues. V lost 3 bases and J 7 bases, leaving 16 bases between the germline ends. CDR3 sequence (DNA): TGTGCCAGCTCACCGCCCTCGACCTCTCAGGAGCAGTACTTC. This translates into CASSPPSTSQEQYF.

The J gene is TRBJ2-5, the V gene TRBV10-3; no clear D. Germline CDR1 and CDR2: ENHRY and SYGVKD. V lost 0 bases and J lost 3, with 11 bases in between. The CDR3 runs to 15 residues. CDR3 sequence: CAISESGRREETQYF. The CDR3 DNA reads as TGTGCCATCAGTGAGTCTGGCCGGCGAGAAGAGACCCAGTACTTC.

This chain connects TRBV29-1 to TRBJ1-2; D ambiguous. The CDR3 consists of 13 residues. The V and J ends lost 7 bases and 4 bases respectively, with 16 bases between them. The germline V gene has CDR1 SQVTM and CDR2 ANQGSEA. The CDR3 bases are TGCAGCGGGACTTCAGGAGAAATCTATGGCTACACCTTC. This encodes CSGTSGEIYGYTF.